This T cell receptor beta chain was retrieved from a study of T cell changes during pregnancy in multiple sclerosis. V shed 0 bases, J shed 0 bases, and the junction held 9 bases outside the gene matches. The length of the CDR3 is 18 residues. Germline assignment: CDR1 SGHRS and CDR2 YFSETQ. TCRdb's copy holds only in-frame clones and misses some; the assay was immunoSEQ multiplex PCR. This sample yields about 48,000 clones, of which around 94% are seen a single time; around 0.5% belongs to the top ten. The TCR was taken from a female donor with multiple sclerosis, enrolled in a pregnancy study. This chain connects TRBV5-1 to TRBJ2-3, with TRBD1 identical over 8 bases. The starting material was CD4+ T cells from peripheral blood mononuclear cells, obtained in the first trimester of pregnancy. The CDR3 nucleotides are TGCGCCAGCAGCTTGGCCCGACAGGGGCCGACTAGCACAGATACGCAGTATTTT. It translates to CASSLARQGPTSTDTQYF.